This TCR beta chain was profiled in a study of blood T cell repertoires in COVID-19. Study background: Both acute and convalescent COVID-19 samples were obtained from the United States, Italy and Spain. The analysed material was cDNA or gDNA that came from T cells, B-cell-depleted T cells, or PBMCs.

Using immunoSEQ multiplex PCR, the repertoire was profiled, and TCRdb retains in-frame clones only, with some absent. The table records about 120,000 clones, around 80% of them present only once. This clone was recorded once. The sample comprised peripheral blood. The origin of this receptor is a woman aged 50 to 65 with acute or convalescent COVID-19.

CDR3 region: CASSIYLVEGENTEAFF. DNA for the CDR3: TGTGCCAGTAGTATATACCTCGTTGAGGGGGAAAACACTGAAGCTTTCTTT. The chain recombines TRBV19 with TRBJ1-1; tentatively, D is TRBD1 (6 bases). V was cut by 2 bases and J by 2 bases, with 18 bases left in between. The germline gives CDR1 LNHDA, CDR2 SQIVND (reference sequence). The CDR3 is made up of 17 amino acids.